This T cell receptor (beta chain) was obtained from a study of T-cell reconstitution after alpha-beta-depleted transplantation in children. Study outcomes and limitations: Counts and diversity of T cells one year after transplant came mostly from newly produced T cells. There were reportedly several hundred expanded graft clones from which alpha-beta T cells came about two months after transplant.

The germline CDR1 and CDR2 sequences are SGHRS and YFSETQ. J was trimmed by 2 bases and V by 0 bases; bases with no gene match: 4. The CDR3 consists of 16 residues. There are a few counts of this clonotype. Its antigen remains unknown. The authors prepared the TCRbeta library with unique molecular identifiers. TCRdb recomputed calls from the PCR reads with MiXCR, one row per CDR3 protein. The data contain about 210,000 distinct CDR3 sequences, approximately 17% of them singletons. V gene TRBV5-1 combines with J gene TRBJ2-7, with 11 bases matching TRBD1. The TCR originated in a male patient between 2 and 15 years old who had a stem cell transplant for acute lymphoblastic leukemia, so the T cells may come from the graft donor. Material: PBMCs, mostly from graft donor cells, obtained 360 days after TCRalphabeta/CD19-depleted stem cell transplant. The CDR3 nucleotides read TGCGCCAGCAGCTTGGGTAGGGGACAGGGGGCCTACGAGCAGTACTTC. Its translation: CASSLGRGQGAYEQYF.